This T cell receptor (beta chain) originates from a study of early T cells in non-severe SARS-CoV-2 infection. TCRdb re-called the 5' RACE reads with MiXCR, one entry per CDR3 protein. The sample has about 59,000 distinct CDR3 sequences, about 12% seen once. V was cut by 3 bases and J by 10 bases, with 7 bases left in between. CDR1 is MDHEN and CDR2 is SYDVKM in the germline V gene. The CDR3 length is 11 residues. This clonotype has more than one count but fewer than ten. The receptor was derived from an adult who was a healthcare worker with PCR-confirmed SARS-CoV-2 infection or an uninfected control (not recorded which). Specimen: whole blood, collected at baseline. The V gene is TRBV28, the J gene TRBJ2-1; TRBD2 is a possible D gene (6 bases). CDR3 loop: CASSFGGEQFF. Written as DNA, the CDR3 is TGTGCCAGCAGTTTTGGGGGGGAGCAGTTCTTC. Variable domain in full (rest from reference TRBV28 and TRBJ2-1): DVKVTQSSRYLVKRTGEKVFLECVQDMDHENMFWYRQDPGLGLRLIYFSYDVKMKEKGDIPEGYSVSREKKERFSLILESASTNQTSMYLCASSFGGEQFFGPGTRLTVL.